This TCR beta chain is drawn from a study of blood T cell repertoires in COVID-19. The wider study: The United States, Italy and Spain supplied acute and convalescent COVID-19 samples.

Data came from immunoSEQ multiplex PCR; TCRdb stores just in-frame clones and leaves some out. The sample yields 200,000 to 250,000 clones, roughly 85% seen once. Per the germline V gene, CDR1 is MNHGY and CDR2 is SAAAGT. The CDR3 totals 15 residues. The V end lost 6 bases, the J end lost 1 base, and 16 bases lay between the germline ends. The gene calls are TRBV6-8 and TRBJ2-7; tentatively, D is TRBD2 (5 bases). The sample consisted of peripheral blood. This receptor was obtained from a man in his forties or fifties with COVID-19, enrolled during active disease. In DNA form, the CDR3 reads TGTGCCAGCAGCTCCTCCTTACTAGGGTCCTACGAGCAGTACTTC. Translation: CASSSSLLGSYEQYF.